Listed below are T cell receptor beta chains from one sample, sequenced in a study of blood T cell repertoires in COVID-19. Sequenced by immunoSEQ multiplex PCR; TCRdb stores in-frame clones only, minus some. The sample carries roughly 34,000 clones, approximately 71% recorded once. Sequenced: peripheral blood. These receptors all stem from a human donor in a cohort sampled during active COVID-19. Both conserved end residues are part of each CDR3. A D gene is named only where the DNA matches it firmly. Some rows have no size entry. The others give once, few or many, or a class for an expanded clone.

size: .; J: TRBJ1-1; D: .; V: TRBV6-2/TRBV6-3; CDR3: CASSRQAYLEAFF; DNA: TGTGCCAGCAGTCGACAGGCCTACCTCGAAGCTTTCTTT
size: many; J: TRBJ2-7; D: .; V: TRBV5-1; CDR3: CASSHGYEQYF; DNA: TGCGCCAGCAGCCACGGCTACGAGCAGTACTTC
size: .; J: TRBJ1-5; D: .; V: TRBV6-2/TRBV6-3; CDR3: CASSYRLNQPQHF; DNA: TGTGCCAGCAGTTACCGACTCAATCAGCCCCAGCATTTT
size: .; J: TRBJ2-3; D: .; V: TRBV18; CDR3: CASSPDYTDTQYF; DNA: TGTGCCAGCTCACCTGACTACACAGATACGCAGTATTTT
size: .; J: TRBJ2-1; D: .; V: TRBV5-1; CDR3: CASSLVPGNPGNEQFF; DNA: TGCGCCAGCAGCTTGGTACCAGGGAATCCTGGCAATGAGCAGTTCTTC
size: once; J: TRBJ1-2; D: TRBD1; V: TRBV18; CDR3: CASSPLTGDYGYTF; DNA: TGTGCCAGCTCACCACTTACAGGGGACTATGGCTACACCTTC
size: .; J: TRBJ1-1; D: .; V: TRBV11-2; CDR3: CASSLYGYTEAFF; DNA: TGTGCCAGCAGCTTATACGGTTACACTGAAGCTTTCTTT
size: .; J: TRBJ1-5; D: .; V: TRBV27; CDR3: CASIAVRGGRLYKKAPQHF; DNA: TGTGCCAGCATAGCTGTCCGGGGGGGCAGACTGTACAAGAAGGCCCCCCAGCATTTT
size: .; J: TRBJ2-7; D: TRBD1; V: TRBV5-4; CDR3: CASSVGQGQYEQYF; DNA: TGTGCCAGCAGCGTGGGACAGGGGCAATACGAGCAGTACTTC
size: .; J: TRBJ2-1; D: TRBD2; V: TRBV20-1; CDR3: CSASWLAGDGSYNEQFF; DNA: TGCAGTGCTAGTTGGCTAGCGGGAGACGGGTCCTACAATGAGCAGTTCTTC